This T cell receptor (beta chain) derives from a study of T cell responses to AZD1222 COVID-19 vaccine. Overall study context: Analyses pooled second doses at about 4 or about 12 weeks.

Study findings and constraints: Donors in the cohort were predominantly white British and more often female, and clonal diversity was possibly underestimated. The repertoires were collected only after the peak T cell response. Baseline seropositives among AZD1222 recipients totaled only 5 to 7.

Of note for this clone: Its antigen is as yet unknown.

Sequencing used immunoSEQ multiplex PCR; TCRdb keeps in-frame clones, though not all of them. The table shows 150,000 to 200,000 clones, with 90% occurring only once. The V gene's germline CDR1 is SGHDN and CDR2 FVKESK. The CDR3 is made up of 16 amino acids. The germline V and J ends were trimmed by 2 bases and 0 bases, with 10 bases remaining between them. The V and J genes are TRBV14 and TRBJ2-2; D perhaps matches TRBD2 (6 bases). The sequencing used peripheral blood, collected on day 0 of AZD1222 vaccination. The sequence was obtained from an adult in good health. The CDR3, as DNA: TGTGCCAGCAGCCAATCGGGGGTTTCGAACACCGGGGAGCTGTTTTTT. As protein: CASSQSGVSNTGELFF.